Each of the 29 T cell receptor beta chains below was sequenced from the same sample in a study of PD-L1 blockade in urothelial cancer (dated 2017 in TCRdb). What this sample's time point label stands for: peripheral blood 6 weeks after treatment start. Libraries came from the immunoSEQ multiplex PCR assay. TCRdb limited this immuneACCESS table to in-frame rearrangements with V and J called. A share of clones is missing; checked studies link under half to unresolved V genes, and the rest is unexplained. The sample data list 30,000 or so clones, and about nine tenths of these were observed just once. The ten most abundant clones make up approximately 8.2% of the sample. This specimen consisted of PBMCs, obtained around atezolizumab (anti-PD-L1) treatment. The source of these receptors is a man aged 80 or over with urothelial cancer.

V usage is TRBV28 and J usage is TRBJ1-4, with D unresolved. With 4 bases removed from V and 5 bases from J, the gap between germline ends came to 5 bases. The CDR3 extends over 12 amino acids. Germline values: CDR1 MDHEN, CDR2 SYDVKM. The CDR3 sequence is CASSSLNEKLFF. The CDR3 DNA sequence: TGTGCCAGCAGTTCACTCAATGAAAAACTGTTTTTT.

J is TRBJ2-7 and V is TRBV6-5, with 9 nucleotides matching TRBD1. The CDR3 extends over 15 amino acids. V shed 0 bases, J shed 3 bases, and the junction held 3 bases outside the gene matches. Per the germline V gene, CDR1 is MNHEY and CDR2 is SVGAGI. The CDR3 spells CASSYSGTGNYEQYF. The CDR3 nucleotides read TGTGCCAGCAGTTACTCTGGGACAGGGAACTACGAGCAGTACTTC.

This clone is a singleton in its sample. The gene calls are TRBV30 and TRBJ2-7; no definite D call. Germline loops: CDR1 GTSNPN, CDR2 SVGIG (reference sequence). Trimming removed 3 bases from V and 1 base from J, with 10 bases in between. There are 13 residues in the CDR3. Here the CDR3 reads CAWRRSKSYEQYF. The CDR3 bases are TGTGCCTGGAGAAGGAGTAAATCCTACGAGCAGTACTTC.

J is TRBJ2-5 and V is TRBV7-6, with no clear D. Germline values: CDR1 SGHVS, CDR2 FNYEAQ. Trimming left V 5 bases short and J 3 bases short, with 4 bases between. This CDR3 is built from 11 residues. The CDR3 spells CASSIEETQYF. The CDR3 DNA reads as TGTGCCAGCAGCATCGAAGAGACCCAGTACTTC.

The chain joins TRBV5-4 to TRBJ2-1; possible D gene TRBD2, 5 bases. Germline V lookup: CDR1 SGHNT, CDR2 YYREEE (reference sequence). Trimming cost V 2 bases and J 1 base, with 16 bases left between them. CDR3 length: 17 residues. CDR3 region: CASSFLGGRVSYNEQFF. The CDR3 nucleotides are TGTGCCAGCAGCTTTCTTGGCGGGCGGGTTTCCTACAATGAGCAGTTCTTC.

V gene TRBV30 combines with J gene TRBJ2-1; possible D gene TRBD2, 6 bases. V was cut by 5 bases and J by 7 bases, with 18 bases left in between. The CDR3 runs to 14 residues. In germline, CDR1 is GTSNPN, CDR2 SVGIG (reference sequence). As DNA, the CDR3 is TGTGCCTGGGAAGAGGGACTTGATGGGAATGAGCAGTTCTTC. Translating it yields CAWEEGLDGNEQFF.

The chain is built from TRBV5-1 and TRBJ1-1; D might be TRBD1 (6 bases). Germline CDR1 SGHRS, CDR2 YFSETQ. Trimming cost V 0 bases and J 4 bases, with 10 bases left between them. The CDR3 is made up of 14 amino acids. CDR3 sequence: CASSLGQQGTEAFF. The CDR3 DNA reads as TGCGCCAGCAGCTTGGGACAACAGGGCACTGAAGCTTTCTTT.

The CDR3 sequence: CASSPWSRGYTF. DNA for the CDR3: TGTGCCAGCAGTCCATGGAGTAGAGGCTACACCTTC. This sequence joins TRBV6-6 and TRBJ1-2; D uncertain. Trimming left V 5 bases short and J 8 bases short, with 12 bases between. This CDR3 is built from 12 residues. CDR1 is MNHNY and CDR2 is SVGAGI in the germline V gene (reference sequence).

V gene TRBV5-1 combines with J gene TRBJ1-1; no definite D call. The CDR3 spans 14 residues. V gave up 2 bases and J gave up 1 base, with 9 bases separating them. The germline V gene has CDR1 SGHRS and CDR2 YFSETQ. The CDR3 here is CASSFEQTNTEAFF. The CDR3 DNA is TGCGCCAGCAGCTTTGAACAAACGAACACTGAAGCTTTCTTT.

The rearrangement uses TRBV10-2 and TRBJ2-4, with TRBD1 matching over 12 bases. The CDR3 loop spans 15 amino acids. V lost 1 base, J lost 6 bases, and 1 base stayed unmatched. In germline, CDR1 is WSHSY, CDR2 SAAADI. This CDR3 reads CASSELGQGANIQYF. Written as DNA, the CDR3 is TGCGCCAGCAGTGAGTTGGGACAGGGGGCAAACATTCAGTACTTC.

This clone was detected only once. The chain is built from TRBV4-1 and TRBJ2-3, with TRBD2 matching 11 bases. Germline values: CDR1 MGHRA, CDR2 YSYEKL. The CDR3 has 19 residues. The J segment lost 5 bases and the V segment lost 0 bases, leaving 13 bases of the junction unmatched. The CDR3 region has the DNA TGCGCCAGCAGCCAAGAAAGGGGGGGCGCTAGCGGGGGGATAGATACGCAGTATTTT. It specifies CASSQERGGASGGIDTQYF.

The chain uses TRBV14 and TRBJ2-1, with 7 bases lining up with TRBD1. The CDR3 loop spans 19 amino acids. Germline CDR1 is SGHDN and CDR2 is FVKESK. The V and J ends lost 4 bases and 2 bases, in that order; junction bases with no gene match: 17. CDR3 sequence: CASSRLTGNSGITYNEQFF. CDR3 sequence (DNA): TGTGCCAGCAGCCGCCTGACAGGGAACTCGGGGATTACCTACAATGAGCAGTTCTTC.

CDR3 amino acids: CASSLSAGVIYEQYF. CDR3 DNA sequence: TGCGCCAGCAGCTTGTCGGCGGGAGTCATCTACGAGCAGTACTTC. The chain joins TRBV5-1 to TRBJ2-7, with 7 bases matching TRBD2. In germline, CDR1 is SGHRS, CDR2 YFSETQ. The V and J ends lost 1 base and 3 bases, in that order; junction bases with no gene match: 7. The CDR3 length is 15 residues.

This chain joins TRBV27 and TRBJ2-2; possible D gene TRBD2, 5 bases. This CDR3 has 14 residues. Germline V lookup: CDR1 MNHEY, CDR2 SMNVEV (reference sequence). Trimming took off 4 bases at V and 5 bases at J, with 11 bases between the two ends. CDR3 nucleotides: TGTGCCAGCAGTTCGAAACCGGGGACCGGGGAGCTGTTTTTT. This encodes CASSSKPGTGELFF.

Only one count was recorded for this clone. The J gene is TRBJ2-1, the V gene TRBV6-6; possibly TRBD1 for D (6 bases). CDR1 and CDR2 from the germline V gene are MNHNY and SVGAGI (reference sequence). V gave up 2 bases and J gave up 9 bases, with 17 bases separating them. This CDR3 is built from 15 residues. The CDR3 DNA reads TGTGCCAGCAGTTACGCCCTCACAGGGATGGGTGAGCAGTTCTTC. Protein sequence: CASSYALTGMGEQFF.

The chain employs TRBV2 and TRBJ2-5; TRBD1 aligns across 7 bases. V was pared by 5 bases and J by 7 bases, with 10 bases of the junction left unmatched. Germline CDR1 is SNHLY and CDR2 is FYNNEI. This CDR3 is built from 14 residues. The CDR3 DNA is TGTGCCAGCAGTTGGGACAGCAGTCTCGCGACCCAGTACTTC. Amino acids: CASSWDSSLATQYF.

This chain uses TRBV23-1 with TRBJ2-2; TRBD1 agrees at 9 bases. TRBV23-1 qualifies as an ORF whose function is uncertain. The CDR3 covers 17 residues. V shed 4 bases, J shed 4 bases, and the junction held 10 bases outside the gene matches. The CDR3 sequence is CASSLGQGGSPTGELFF. The CDR3 coding sequence is TGCGCCAGCAGTCTGGGACAGGGCGGATCTCCCACCGGGGAGCTGTTTTTT.

The V call is TRBV19, the J call TRBJ1-4; 8 bases are shared with TRBD1. J was trimmed by 8 bases and V by 5 bases; bases with no gene match: 10. CDR1 and CDR2 from the germline V gene are LNHDA and SQIVND (reference sequence). This CDR3 has 15 residues. The CDR3 DNA reads TGTGCCAGTAGTTTTCGACAGGGGATGGAGGAAAAACTGTTTTTT. It is translated as CASSFRQGMEEKLFF.

The chain couples TRBV7-7 to TRBJ2-2, with 7 bases fitting TRBD1. Germline V gives CDR1 SSHAT, CDR2 FNYEAQ (reference sequence). V lost 5 bases to trimming and J lost 1 base; unmatched junction nucleotides: 16. The CDR3 totals 19 residues. The CDR3 DNA reads as TGTGCCAGCAGCCTCTTCTACAGGGGCCTTCTCCTGAACACCGGGGAGCTGTTTTTT. Its translation: CASSLFYRGLLLNTGELFF.

The chain employs TRBV11-2 and TRBJ2-7; 8 bases line up with TRBD1. CDR3 size: 16 residues. Germline CDR1 is SGHAT and CDR2 is FQNNGV. Trimming removed 4 bases from V and 2 bases from J; junction bases left unmatched: 10. CDR3 sequence: CASSYGGGTGTYEQYF. The CDR3 DNA follows: TGTGCCAGCAGCTACGGGGGCGGGACAGGAACCTACGAGCAGTACTTC.

This clone appeared a single time. The J gene is TRBJ2-1, the V gene TRBV5-8; TRBD2 matches 13 bases. Losses at the gene ends were 2 bases for V and 5 bases for J; bases not matched to a gene: 13. The germline CDR1 and CDR2 sequences are SGHTS and YDEGEE. The CDR3 runs 19 residues. DNA for the CDR3: TGTGCCAGCAGCTTTCCACTCAAACGGACTAGCGGGAGAAACAATGAGCAGTTCTTC. Translated, it gives CASSFPLKRTSGRNNEQFF.

The rearrangement links TRBV27 to TRBJ1-1; 10 nucleotides agree with TRBD1. The germline V gene encodes CDR1 MNHEY and CDR2 SMNVEV (reference sequence). This CDR3 spans 14 amino acids. J lost 8 bases, V lost 5 bases, and 8 bases had no gene match. The CDR3 reads CASSPGQGFNEAFF. DNA of the CDR3: TGTGCCAGCAGTCCGGGACAGGGGTTTAACGAAGCTTTCTTT.

This clone appeared a single time. The chain links TRBV28 to TRBJ2-1; 9 bases match TRBD1. V lost 6 bases, J lost 7 bases, and 10 bases stayed unmatched. Germline values: CDR1 MDHEN, CDR2 SYDVKM. The CDR3 length is 15 residues. CDR3 loop: CASRTGGTAPNEQFF. CDR3 in DNA: TGTGCCAGCAGAACAGGGGGCACGGCGCCAAATGAGCAGTTCTTC. The variable domain in full, with the rest retrieved from reference TRBV28 and TRBJ2-1, is DVKVTQSSRYLVKRTGEKVFLECVQDMDHENMFWYRQDPGLGLRLIYFSYDVKMKEKGDIPEGYSVSREKKERFSLILESASTNQTSMYLCASRTGGTAPNEQFFGPGTRLTVL.

The V call is TRBV6-6, the J call TRBJ2-7; 11 bases line up with TRBD1. Germline values: CDR1 MNHNY, CDR2 SVGAGI (reference sequence). This CDR3 has 15 residues. After removal of 2 bases from V and 1 base from J, the junction contained 1 base not matched to a gene. The DNA for the CDR3 is TGTGCCAGCAGTTACGGGACAGGGGGATCCTACGAGCAGTACTTC. The encoded protein is CASSYGTGGSYEQYF.

The chain carries TRBV19 and TRBJ2-7; 7 bases fit TRBD2. Germline assignment: CDR1 LNHDA and CDR2 SQIVND (reference sequence). J lost 2 bases, V lost 6 bases, and 10 bases had no gene match. The CDR3 is 15 residues long. CDR3 sequence reads: CASRLGEGRTYEQYF. The CDR3 DNA follows: TGTGCCAGTAGACTCGGGGAGGGGCGAACCTACGAGCAGTACTTC.

In its sample, this clone was seen a few times. This chain connects TRBV4-1 to TRBJ1-2, with TRBD1 matching 10 bases. The V gene's germline CDR1 is MGHRA and CDR2 YSYEKL. Trimming took 1 base from V and 8 from J; bases not matched to a gene: 10. The CDR3 sequence is 16 residues long. The CDR3 DNA follows: TGCGCCAGCAGCCAAGGAGGGGACAGGGGATCGAAAGGCTACACCTTC. Amino acid sequence: CASSQGGDRGSKGYTF.

The V gene is TRBV7-2, the J gene TRBJ2-7; D is possibly TRBD1 (6 bases). V was clipped by 4 bases and J by 2 bases, with 9 bases between them. This CDR3 has 13 residues. Germline loops: CDR1 SGHTA, CDR2 FQGNSA. CDR3 protein: CASSSDRTYEQYF. CDR3 coding DNA: TGTGCCAGCAGCTCCGACAGGACCTACGAGCAGTACTTC.

The gene calls are TRBV30 and TRBJ1-5; maybe TRBD1 (5 bases). The CDR3 extends over 14 amino acids. V was shortened by 2 bases and J by 3 bases, with 11 bases between the two germline ends. Germline CDR1 reads GTSNPN; CDR2 reads SVGIG (reference sequence). CDR3 nucleotide sequence: TGTGCCTGGAGTAAGGTGACAGACAATCAGCCCCAGCATTTT. It encodes CAWSKVTDNQPQHF.

The gene calls are TRBV7-2 and TRBJ2-3; tentative D call: TRBD2 (6 bases). This CDR3 spans 18 amino acids. V shed 1 base and J shed 3 bases, with 20 bases lying between them. Germline CDR1 is SGHTA and CDR2 is FQGNSA. In DNA form, the CDR3 reads TGTGCCAGCAGCTTAGTTGTAATCGGCAGGGCGGGAACAGATACGCAGTATTTT. Amino acids: CASSLVVIGRAGTDTQYF.